A single T cell receptor (beta chain) is shown here with its context. Its target is not known. This entry is derived from a study of T-cell memory formation after mild COVID-19. General observations from the study: Contracting CD4+ clones lay largely in CM and EM, with CD8+ ones residing in EMRA. That cross-reactive memory joined was suggested by some responding clones appearing in pre-infection memory.

Each CDR3 protein gets one entry after TCRdb re-called the 5' RACE reads with MiXCR. The sample has 350,000 to 500,000 distinct CDR3 sequences; 20% are singletons. The sequenced material came from PBMCs or a T cell subset sorted from them (not recorded which). The sequence was obtained from an adult woman who had mild COVID-19 (a few samples of this study predate the infection). Cell type and time point are not known.

CDR3 residues: CASSSLAGVPYEQYF. The CDR3 DNA is TGTGCCAGCAGCTCCCTAGCGGGAGTTCCCTACGAGCAGTACTTC. The chain combines TRBV7-2 with TRBJ2-7, with 10 bases lining up with TRBD2. J lost 2 bases, V lost 4 bases, and 5 bases had no gene match. The V gene's germline CDR1 is SGHTA and CDR2 FQGNSA. CDR3 size: 15 residues.